One sample yielded the 2 T cell receptor beta chains listed below, sequenced in a study of CD8 T cells in Susac syndrome. RNA totalling about 0.45 to 1 ug underwent reverse transcription with random hexamers. MiXCR was run by TCRdb on the immunoSEQ multiplex PCR reads, yielding one entry per CDR3 protein. Here the sample spans about 210,000 distinct CDR3 sequences, 95% being singletons. The sample taken for sequencing was CD4+ T cells from PBMCs. These receptor sequences come from a human donor with multiple sclerosis.

The chain joins TRBV5-1 to TRBJ1-1; D not resolved. The CDR3 length is 11 residues. Per germline, CDR1 SGHRS and CDR2 YFSETQ. V shed 7 bases and J shed 2 bases, with 6 bases lying between them. The CDR3 region has the DNA TGCGCCAGCCACCTCAACACTGAAGCTTTCTTT. Translated: CASHLNTEAFF.

The chain recombines TRBV3-1 with TRBJ1-2; D remains ambiguous. The V end was cut by 1 base, the J end by 2 bases, with 8 bases between. The CDR3 spans 14 residues. Germline lookup yields CDR1 LGHDT and CDR2 YNNKEL (reference sequence). As DNA, the CDR3 is TGTGCCAGCAGCCAAGTTGAAGCCAACTATGGCTACACCTTC. Protein product: CASSQVEANYGYTF.